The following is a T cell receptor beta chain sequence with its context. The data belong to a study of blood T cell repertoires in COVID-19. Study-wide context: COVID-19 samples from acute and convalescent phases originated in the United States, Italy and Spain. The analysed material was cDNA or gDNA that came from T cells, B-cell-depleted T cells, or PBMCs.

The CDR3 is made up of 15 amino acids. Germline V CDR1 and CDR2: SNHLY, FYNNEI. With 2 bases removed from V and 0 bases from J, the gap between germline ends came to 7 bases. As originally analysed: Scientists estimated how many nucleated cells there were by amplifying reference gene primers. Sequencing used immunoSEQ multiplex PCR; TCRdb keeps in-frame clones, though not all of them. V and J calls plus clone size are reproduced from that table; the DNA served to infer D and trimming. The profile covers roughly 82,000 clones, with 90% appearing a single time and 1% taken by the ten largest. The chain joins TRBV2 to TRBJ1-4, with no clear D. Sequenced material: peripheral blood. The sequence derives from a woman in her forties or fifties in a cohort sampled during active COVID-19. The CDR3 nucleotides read TGTGCCAGCAGTGAATTGAGTGCAACTAATGAAAAACTGTTTTTT. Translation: CASSELSATNEKLFF. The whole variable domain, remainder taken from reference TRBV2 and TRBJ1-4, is EPEVTQTPSHQVTQMGQEVILRCVPISNHLYFYWYRQILGQKVEFLVSFYNNEISEKSEIFDDQFSVERPDGSNFTLKIRSTKLEDSAMYFCASSELSATNEKLFFGSGTQLSVL.